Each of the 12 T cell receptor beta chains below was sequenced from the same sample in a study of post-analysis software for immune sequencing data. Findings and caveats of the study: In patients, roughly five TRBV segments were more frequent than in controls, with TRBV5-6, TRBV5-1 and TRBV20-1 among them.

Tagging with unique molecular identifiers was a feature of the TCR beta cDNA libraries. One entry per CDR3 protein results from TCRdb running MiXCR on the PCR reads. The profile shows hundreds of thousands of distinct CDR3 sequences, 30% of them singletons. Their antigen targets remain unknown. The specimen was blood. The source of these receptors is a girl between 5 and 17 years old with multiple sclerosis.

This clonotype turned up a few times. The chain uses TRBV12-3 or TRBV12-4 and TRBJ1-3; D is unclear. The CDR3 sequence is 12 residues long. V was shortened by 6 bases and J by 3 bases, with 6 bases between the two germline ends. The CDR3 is CASRELGNTIYF. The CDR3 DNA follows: TGTGCCAGCAGAGAACTTGGAAACACCATATATTTT.

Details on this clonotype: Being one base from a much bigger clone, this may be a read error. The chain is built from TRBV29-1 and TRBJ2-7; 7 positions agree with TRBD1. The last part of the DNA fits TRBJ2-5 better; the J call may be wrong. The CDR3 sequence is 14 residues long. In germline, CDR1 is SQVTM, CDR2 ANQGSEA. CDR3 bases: TGCAGCGTTGAACTCCAACAGGGGACGGAGACCCAGTACTTC. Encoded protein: CSVELQQGTETQYF.

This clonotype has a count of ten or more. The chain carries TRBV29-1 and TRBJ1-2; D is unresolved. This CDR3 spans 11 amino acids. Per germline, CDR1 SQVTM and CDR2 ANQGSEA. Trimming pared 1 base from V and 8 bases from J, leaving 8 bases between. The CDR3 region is CSVEVRQGYTF. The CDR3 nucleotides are TGCAGCGTTGAAGTTCGGCAGGGCTACACCTTC.

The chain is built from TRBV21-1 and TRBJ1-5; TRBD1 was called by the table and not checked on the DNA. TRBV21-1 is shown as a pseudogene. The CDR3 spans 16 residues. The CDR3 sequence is CASSKEGSGANQPQHF. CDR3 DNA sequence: TGTGCCAGCAGCAAAGAAGGCTCAGGCGCCAATCAGCCCCAGCATTTT.

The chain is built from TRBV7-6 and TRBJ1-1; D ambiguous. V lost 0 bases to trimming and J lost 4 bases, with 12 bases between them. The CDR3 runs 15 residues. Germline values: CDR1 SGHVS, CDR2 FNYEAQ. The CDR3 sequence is CASSLAFGRVTEAFF. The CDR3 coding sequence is TGTGCCAGCAGCTTAGCGTTCGGTAGAGTCACTGAAGCTTTCTTT.

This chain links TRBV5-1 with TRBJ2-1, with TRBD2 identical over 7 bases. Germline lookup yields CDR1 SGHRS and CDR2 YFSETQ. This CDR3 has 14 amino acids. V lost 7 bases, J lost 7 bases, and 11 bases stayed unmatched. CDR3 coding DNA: TGCGCCAGCCAAGAGGGAGGGCCAGGAAATGAGCAGTTCTTC. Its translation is CASQEGGPGNEQFF.

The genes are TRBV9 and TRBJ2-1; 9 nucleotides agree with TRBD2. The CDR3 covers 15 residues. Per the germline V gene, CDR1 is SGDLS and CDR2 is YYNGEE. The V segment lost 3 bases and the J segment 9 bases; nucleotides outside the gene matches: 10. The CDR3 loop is CASSARGSGSGEQFF. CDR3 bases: TGTGCCAGCAGCGCCCGGGGTAGCGGGAGTGGTGAGCAGTTCTTC.

CDR3 in DNA: TGTGCCAGCAGCTTGGGGGTAGGATTCGGGCTACCCTACGAGCAGTACTTC. This translates into CASSLGVGFGLPYEQYF. J is TRBJ2-7 and V is TRBV11-2, with D possibly called TRBD1 or TRBD2 (5 bases each). This CDR3 is 17 amino acids long. The germline gives CDR1 SGHAT, CDR2 FQNNGV. With 3 bases removed from V and 2 bases from J, the gap between germline ends came to 20 bases. The variable domain in full, completed from reference TRBV11-2 and TRBJ2-7, reads EAGVAQSPRYKIIEKRQSVAFWCNPISGHATLYWYQQILGQGPKLLIQFQNNGVVDDSQLPKDRFSAERLKGVDSTLKIQPAKLEDSAVYLCASSLGVGFGLPYEQYFGPGTRLTVT.

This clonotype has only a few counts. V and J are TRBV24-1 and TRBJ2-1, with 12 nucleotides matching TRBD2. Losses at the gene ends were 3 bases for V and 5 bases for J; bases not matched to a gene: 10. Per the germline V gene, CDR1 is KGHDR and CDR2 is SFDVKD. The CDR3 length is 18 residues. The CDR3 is CATSDPSPSGRGDNEQFF. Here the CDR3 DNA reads TGTGCCACCAGTGATCCCTCTCCTAGCGGGAGGGGGGACAATGAGCAGTTCTTC.

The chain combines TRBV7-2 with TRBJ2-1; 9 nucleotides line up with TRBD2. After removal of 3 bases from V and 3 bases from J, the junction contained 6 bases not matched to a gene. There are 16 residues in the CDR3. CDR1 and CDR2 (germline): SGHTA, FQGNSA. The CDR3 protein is CASSLDAGGVYNEQFF. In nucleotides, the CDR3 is TGTGCCAGCAGCTTGGACGCGGGGGGGGTCTACAATGAGCAGTTCTTC.

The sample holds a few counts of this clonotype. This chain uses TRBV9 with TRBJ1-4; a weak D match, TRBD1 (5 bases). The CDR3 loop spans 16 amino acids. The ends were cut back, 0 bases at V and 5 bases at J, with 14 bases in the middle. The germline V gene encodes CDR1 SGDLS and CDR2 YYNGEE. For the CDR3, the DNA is TGTGCCAGCAGCGTAGGGGACCCGGGTCAAAATGAAAAACTGTTTTTT. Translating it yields CASSVGDPGQNEKLFF.

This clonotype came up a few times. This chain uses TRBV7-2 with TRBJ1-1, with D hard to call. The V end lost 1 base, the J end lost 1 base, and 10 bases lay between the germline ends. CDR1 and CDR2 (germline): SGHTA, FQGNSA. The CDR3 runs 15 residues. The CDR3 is CASSLVPSRNTEAFF. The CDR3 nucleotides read TGTGCCAGCAGCTTAGTGCCCTCCAGGAACACTGAAGCTTTCTTT.